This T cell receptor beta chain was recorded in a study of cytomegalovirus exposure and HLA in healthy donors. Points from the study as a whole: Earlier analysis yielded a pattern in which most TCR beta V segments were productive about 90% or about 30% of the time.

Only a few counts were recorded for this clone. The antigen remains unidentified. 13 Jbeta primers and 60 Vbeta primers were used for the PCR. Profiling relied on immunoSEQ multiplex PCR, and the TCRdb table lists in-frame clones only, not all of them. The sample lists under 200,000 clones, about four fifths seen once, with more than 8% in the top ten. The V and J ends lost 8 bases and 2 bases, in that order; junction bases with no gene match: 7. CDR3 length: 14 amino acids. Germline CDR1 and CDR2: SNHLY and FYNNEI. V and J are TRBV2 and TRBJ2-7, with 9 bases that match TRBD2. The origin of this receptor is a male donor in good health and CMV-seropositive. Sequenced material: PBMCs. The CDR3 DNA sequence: TGTGCCAGCGGAGGACTAGCGCAGACCTACGAGCAGTACTTC. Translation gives CASGGLAQTYEQYF.